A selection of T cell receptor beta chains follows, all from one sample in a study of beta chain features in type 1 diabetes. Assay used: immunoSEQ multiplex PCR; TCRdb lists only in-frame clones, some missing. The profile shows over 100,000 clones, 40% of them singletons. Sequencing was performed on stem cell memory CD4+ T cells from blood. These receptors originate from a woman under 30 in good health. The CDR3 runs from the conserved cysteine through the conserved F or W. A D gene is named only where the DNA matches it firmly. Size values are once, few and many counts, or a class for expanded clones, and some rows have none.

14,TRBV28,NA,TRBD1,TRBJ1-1,CASRKNRGGTEAFF,TGTGCCAGCAGGAAAAACAGGGGGGGCACTGAAGCTTTCTTT
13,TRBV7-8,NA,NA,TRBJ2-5,CASSLSPQETQYF,TGTGCCAGCAGCTTATCCCCCCAGGAGACCCAGTACTTC
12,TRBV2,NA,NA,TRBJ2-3,CASSAEADTQYF,TGTGCCAGCAGTGCGGAGGCAGATACGCAGTATTTT
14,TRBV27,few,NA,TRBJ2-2,CASSPQGRGGELFF,TGTGCCAGCAGTCCTCAGGGGAGGGGCGGGGAGCTGTTTTTT
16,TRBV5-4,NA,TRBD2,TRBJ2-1,CASSPLRGADPNEQFF,TGTGCCAGCAGCCCATTGCGGGGGGCAGATCCCAATGAGCAGTTCTTC
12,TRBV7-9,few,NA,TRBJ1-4,CASSFVNEKLFF,TGTGCCAGCAGCTTCGTGAATGAAAAACTGTTTTTT
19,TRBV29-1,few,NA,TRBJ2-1,CSVEDPWRQIKYSYNEQFF,TGCAGCGTTGAAGACCCCTGGAGACAGATAAAATACTCCTACAATGAGCAGTTCTTC
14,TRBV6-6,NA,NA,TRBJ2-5,CASSYRGGSETQYF,TGTGCCAGCAGTTACAGGGGGGGGTCGGAGACCCAGTACTTC
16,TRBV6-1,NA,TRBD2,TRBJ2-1,CASSEASSGSGNEQFF,TGTGCCAGCAGTGAAGCTTCTAGCGGGAGTGGGAATGAGCAGTTCTTC
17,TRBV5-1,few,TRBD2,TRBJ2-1,CASSSQGLARTYNEQFF,TGCGCCAGCAGCTCCCAGGGACTAGCGCGTACCTACAATGAGCAGTTCTTC
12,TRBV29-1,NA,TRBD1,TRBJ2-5,CSVGQVRETQYF,TGCAGCGTGGGACAGGTCCGGGAGACCCAGTACTTC
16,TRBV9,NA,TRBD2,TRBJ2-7,CASSVAPRTSRNEQYF,TGTGCCAGCAGCGTAGCCCCACGGACTAGCAGGAACGAGCAGTACTTC
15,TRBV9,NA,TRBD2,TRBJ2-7,CASSEAGTSGYEQYF,TGTGCCAGCAGCGAAGCGGGGACTAGCGGCTACGAGCAGTACTTC
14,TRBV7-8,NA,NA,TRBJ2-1,CASSHDRSYNEQFF,TGTGCCAGCAGCCACGACAGGTCTTACAATGAGCAGTTCTTC
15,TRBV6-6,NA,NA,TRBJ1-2,CASSYSAAASYGYTF,TGTGCCAGCAGTTACTCGGCTGCGGCCAGCTATGGCTACACCTTC
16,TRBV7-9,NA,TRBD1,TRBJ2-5,CASSLGKDRVQETQYF,TGTGCCAGCAGCTTAGGCAAGGACAGGGTCCAAGAGACCCAGTACTTC
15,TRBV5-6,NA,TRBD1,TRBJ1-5,CASSLRGLSRQPQHF,TGTGCCAGCAGCTTGAGGGGGCTCAGTCGTCAGCCCCAGCATTTT
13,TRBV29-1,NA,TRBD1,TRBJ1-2,CSVAVTGISGYTF,TGCAGCGTTGCCGTGACAGGGATTAGTGGCTACACCTTC
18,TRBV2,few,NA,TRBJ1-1,CASSRLTNSEGMNTEAFF,TGTGCCAGCAGTCGACTTACCAATTCGGAGGGGATGAACACTGAAGCTTTCTTT
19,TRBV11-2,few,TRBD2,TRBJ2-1,CASSLRGQGLAGVMGEQFF,TGTGCCAGCAGCTTACGGGGTCAGGGACTAGCGGGAGTAATGGGTGAGCAGTTCTTC
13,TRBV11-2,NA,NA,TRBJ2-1,CASSLTEGNEQFF,TGTGCCAGCAGCTTAACGGAGGGCAATGAGCAGTTCTTC
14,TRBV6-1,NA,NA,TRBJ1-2,CASSEREGLGGYTF,TGTGCCAGCAGTGAAAGGGAGGGGCTGGGGGGCTACACCTTC
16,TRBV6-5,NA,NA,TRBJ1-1,CASSYSRQRWNTEAFF,TGTGCCAGCAGTTACTCCCGACAGAGATGGAACACTGAAGCTTTCTTT
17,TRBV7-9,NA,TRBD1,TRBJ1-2,CASSPFPGQGFYYGYTF,TGTGCCAGCAGCCCGTTCCCGGGACAGGGTTTTTACTATGGCTACACCTTC
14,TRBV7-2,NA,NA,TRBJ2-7,CASSLGGLTYEQYF,TGTGCCAGCAGCTTAGGAGGGTTAACCTACGAGCAGTACTTC
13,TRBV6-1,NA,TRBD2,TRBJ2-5,CASVASGGQTQYF,TGTGCCAGCGTTGCTAGCGGCGGGCAGACCCAGTACTTC
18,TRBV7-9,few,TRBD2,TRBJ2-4,CASSLGETSGIAKNIQYF,TGTGCCAGCAGCTTAGGGGAGACTAGCGGGATAGCCAAAAACATTCAGTACTTC
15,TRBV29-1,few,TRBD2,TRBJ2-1,CSVLYGLALYNEQFF,TGCAGCGTTCTGTATGGACTAGCGCTCTACAATGAGCAGTTCTTC
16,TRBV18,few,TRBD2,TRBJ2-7,CASSPLLAGSTDEQYF,TGTGCCAGCTCACCACTCCTAGCGGGATCTACGGACGAGCAGTACTTC
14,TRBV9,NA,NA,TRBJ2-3,CASSVADYLPPQYF,TGTGCCAGCAGCGTAGCCGACTACCTTCCGCCGCAGTATTTT
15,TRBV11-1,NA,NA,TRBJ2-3,CASSRLQGSTDTQYF,TGTGCCAGCAGCCGACTACAGGGAAGCACAGATACGCAGTATTTT
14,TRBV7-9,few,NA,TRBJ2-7,CASSLSGSGEKQYF,TGTGCCAGCAGCTTATCGGGGAGTGGCGAAAAGCAGTACTTC
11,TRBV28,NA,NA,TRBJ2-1,CASSLSHEQFF,TGTGCCAGCAGTTTGAGTCATGAGCAGTTCTTC
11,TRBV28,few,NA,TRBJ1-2,CASSLSAGTDF,TGTGCCAGCAGTTTATCGGCAGGTACCGACTTC
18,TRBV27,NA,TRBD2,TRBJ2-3,CASTPLASSGRFTDTQYF,TGTGCCAGCACTCCCCTTGCGAGTAGCGGGAGGTTCACAGATACGCAGTATTTT
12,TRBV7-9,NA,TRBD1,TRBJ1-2,CASSATGVGYTF,TGTGCCTCATCCGCGACAGGGGTTGGCTACACCTTC
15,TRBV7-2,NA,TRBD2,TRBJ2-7,CASIKSTTGGAEQYF,TGTGCCAGCATAAAGTCGACTACGGGGGGGGCCGAGCAGTACTTC
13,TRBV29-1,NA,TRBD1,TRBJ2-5,CSVGRRGLETQYF,TGCAGCGTTGGGCGCAGGGGGCTAGAGACCCAGTACTTC
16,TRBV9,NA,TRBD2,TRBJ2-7,CASSPQWASGSDEQYF,TGTGCCAGCAGCCCACAGTGGGCTAGCGGGAGTGACGAGCAGTACTTC
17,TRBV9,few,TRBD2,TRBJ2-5,CASSALGTSRAEETQYF,TGTGCCAGCAGCGCCCTGGGGACTAGCAGGGCTGAGGAGACCCAGTACTTC
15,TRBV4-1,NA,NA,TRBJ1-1,CASSHRGSSNTEAFF,TGCGCCAGCAGCCATCGTGGCAGTTCGAACACTGAAGCTTTCTTT
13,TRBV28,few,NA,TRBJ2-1,CASSLLTTHEQFF,TGTGCCAGCAGTTTATTAACTACCCATGAGCAGTTCTTC
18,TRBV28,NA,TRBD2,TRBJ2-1,CASSSPAAGTSGRNEQFF,TGTGCCAGCAGTTCACCAGCAGCCGGGACTAGCGGGAGAAATGAGCAGTTCTTC
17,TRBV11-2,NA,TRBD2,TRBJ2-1,CASRQTSGRTLYNEQFF,TGTGCCAGCAGGCAGACTAGCGGGAGGACCCTCTACAATGAGCAGTTCTTC
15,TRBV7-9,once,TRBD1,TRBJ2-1,CASSLARGLGNEQFF,TGTGCCAGCAGCTTAGCCAGGGGGCTGGGGAATGAGCAGTTCTTC
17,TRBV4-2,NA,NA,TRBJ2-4,CASSHLRLVTGKNIQYF,TGTGCCAGCAGCCATTTACGTCTGGTAACAGGCAAAAACATTCAGTACTTC
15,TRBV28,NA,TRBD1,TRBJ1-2,CASSSPGRGLYGYTF,TGTGCCAGCAGTTCCCCCGGCAGGGGGCTCTATGGCTACACCTTC
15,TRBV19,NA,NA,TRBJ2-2,CASSIGLGSTGELFF,TGTGCCAGTAGTATAGGGCTAGGAAGCACCGGGGAGCTGTTTTTT
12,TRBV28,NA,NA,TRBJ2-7,CASSLAHYEQYF,TGTGCCAGCAGTTTGGCTCACTACGAGCAGTACTTC
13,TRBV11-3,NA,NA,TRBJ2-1,CASSFRGHNEQFF,TGTGCCAGCAGCTTCAGAGGCCACAATGAGCAGTTCTTC
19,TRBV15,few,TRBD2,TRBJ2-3,CATSRDRLSGRDETDTQYF,TGTGCCACCAGCAGAGATCGACTTAGCGGGAGAGATGAGACAGATACGCAGTATTTT
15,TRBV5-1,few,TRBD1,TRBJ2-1,CASSLAPTGGGEQFF,TGCGCCAGCAGCTTGGCCCCGACAGGGGGTGGTGAGCAGTTCTTC
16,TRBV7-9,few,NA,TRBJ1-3,CASSLVGRVSGNTIYF,TGTGCCAGCAGCTTAGTGGGGAGAGTCTCTGGAAACACCATATATTTT
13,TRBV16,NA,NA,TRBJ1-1,CASSLSYQTEAFF,TGTGCCAGCAGCCTTAGCTACCAGACTGAAGCTTTCTTT
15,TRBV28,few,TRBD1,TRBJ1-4,CASSLQGASGEKLFF,TGTGCCAGCAGTTTGCAGGGGGCGAGTGGTGAAAAACTGTTTTTT
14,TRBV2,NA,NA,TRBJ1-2,CASSVPGTRVDYTF,TGTGCCAGCAGTGTGCCAGGGACAAGGGTTGACTACACCTTC
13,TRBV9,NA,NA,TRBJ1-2,CASSVQGSYGYTF,TGTGCCAGCAGCGTTCAGGGCAGCTATGGCTACACCTTC
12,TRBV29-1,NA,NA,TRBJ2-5,CSVVSGSATQYF,TGCAGCGTTGTTTCAGGGTCAGCGACCCAGTACTTC